The clone carrying this TCR beta chain was picked up one time. What it binds is not known. Produced via immunoSEQ multiplex PCR; TCRdb's table is partial and in-frame only. The sample includes under 200,000 clones, about nine tenths of them seen just once. This record belongs to a study of T cell responses to AZD1222 COVID-19 vaccine. The trim removed 4 bases at V and 5 bases at J, leaving 5 bases unmatched. Per germline, CDR1 MDHEN and CDR2 SYDVKM. CDR3 length equals 14 residues. Study-wide points: Seropositive status at baseline applied to only six AZD1222 recipients.

The rearrangement links TRBV28 to TRBJ2-3; 8 bases align to TRBD2. The source material was peripheral blood, sampled on day 0 of AZD1222 vaccination. The TCR was taken from an adult in good health. CDR3 sequence: CASSSGGVGDTQYF. The DNA for the CDR3 is TGTGCCAGCAGTTCCGGGGGGGTCGGAGATACGCAGTATTTT.